The 7 T cell receptor beta chains below were found in one sample sequenced in a study of blood T cell repertoires in COVID-19. The protocol was immunoSEQ multiplex PCR, while the TCRdb copy is restricted to in-frame clones and leaves out a portion. The sample lists about 350,000 clones; 80% to 90% were seen once. The specimen was peripheral blood. These receptors were taken from a woman aged 45-60 years with COVID-19, enrolled during active disease.

The V and J genes are TRBV30 and TRBJ2-5, with D possibly being TRBD2 (5 bases). This CDR3 has 12 residues. Germline lookup yields CDR1 GTSNPN and CDR2 SVGIG (reference sequence). V was pared by 4 bases and J by 4 bases, with 10 bases between. In DNA, the CDR3 is TGTGCCTGGAAGAGGGTGGGAGAGACCCAGTACTTC. Amino acid sequence: CAWKRVGETQYF.

This rearrangement joins TRBV19 to TRBJ1-1, with 8 bases fitting TRBD1. Germline V gene sequence: CDR1 LNHDA, CDR2 SQIVND (reference sequence). This CDR3 is 14 amino acids long. J lost 8 bases, V lost 1 base, and 6 bases had no gene match. CDR3 bases: TGTGCCAGTAGTATAGTAGAGACAGGGGAAGAAGCTTTCTTT. It yields the protein CASSIVETGEEAFF.

The chain joins TRBV5-4 to TRBJ2-7; 12 bases agree with TRBD2. V gave up 4 bases and J gave up 1 base; unmatched junction bases: 3. Germline V gene lookup returns CDR1 SGHNT and CDR2 YYREEE (reference sequence). This CDR3 has 15 amino acids. Here the CDR3 DNA reads TGTGCCAGCAGCCAGACTAGCGGGGGATCCTACGAGCAGTACTTC. Its protein product is CASSQTSGGSYEQYF.

DNA for the CDR3: TGTGCCACCCAGGCTTTAGGAGGGAGGAATGAAGCTTTCTTT. Translating gives CATQALGGRNEAFF. This chain joins TRBV6-5 and TRBJ1-1; D unclear. CDR1 and CDR2 (germline): MNHEY, SVGAGI. Trimming took 10 bases from V and 7 from J, leaving 22 bases between them. The length of the CDR3 is 14 residues.

The J gene is TRBJ1-5, the V gene TRBV6-2 or TRBV6-3; TRBD1 might be the D (6 bases). The V gene's germline CDR1 is MNHEY and CDR2 SVGEGT. V was trimmed by 0 bases and J by 5 bases, leaving 14 bases between them. CDR3 size: 16 residues. DNA for the CDR3: TGTGCCAGCAGTTACTCGTTGGGGGCCCGGGATCAGCCCCAGCATTTT. This encodes CASSYSLGARDQPQHF.

J is TRBJ2-2 and V is TRBV18; 12 nucleotides line up with TRBD2. Germline CDR1 KGHSH, CDR2 LQKENI. This CDR3 has 19 amino acids. The ends lost 1 base at V and 3 bases at J; junction bases unmatched: 9. The CDR3 sequence is CASSPLPSGRAGDTGELFF. CDR3 in DNA: TGTGCCAGCTCACCACTCCCTAGCGGGAGGGCCGGAGACACCGGGGAGCTGTTTTTT.

The chain couples TRBV7-3 to TRBJ1-2; D is unresolved. The CDR3 loop spans 14 amino acids. Germline V gene lookup returns CDR1 SGHTA and CDR2 FQGTGA. The V gene lost 0 bases and the J gene lost 8 bases, with 13 bases spanning the gap. This CDR3 is CASSLTPGVGGYTF. CDR3 in DNA: TGTGCCAGCAGCTTAACCCCCGGGGTGGGGGGCTACACCTTC.